This T cell receptor beta chain was observed in a study of T cell responses to AZD1222 COVID-19 vaccine. Turning to the study itself: Recipients boosted at about 4 weeks or about 12 weeks are pooled.

The CDR3 has 15 amino acids. Germline values: CDR1 MNHEY, CDR2 SVGEGT. V was pared by 2 bases and J by 2 bases, with 13 bases between. Assay used: immunoSEQ multiplex PCR; TCRdb lists only in-frame clones, some missing. Among fewer than 200,000 clones listed, more than 90% were seen once. The genes are TRBV6-2 or TRBV6-3 and TRBJ2-7, with D possibly matching TRBD1 (6 bases). The receptor was isolated from an adult in good health. Sample: peripheral blood, taken on day 0 of AZD1222 vaccination. For the CDR3, the DNA is TGTGCCAGCAGTTACGGCTTCAGGGACACCTACGAGCAGTACTTC. It specifies CASSYGFRDTYEQYF.